Below, 10 T cell receptor beta chains from the same sample are listed, as sequenced in a study of cytomegalovirus exposure and HLA in healthy donors. PCR involved 60 Vbeta and 13 Jbeta primers. Profiled with immunoSEQ multiplex PCR; TCRdb holds only in-frame clones, not every one. The sample yields 150,000 to 160,000 clones, 82% seen once. Sequencing input: PBMCs. The source is a woman aged 45 to 65 in good health and CMV-seropositive.

The chain recombines TRBV7-3 with TRBJ2-3; a weak D match, TRBD1 (6 bases). Trimming left V 0 bases short and J 6 bases short, with 7 bases between. Per germline, CDR1 SGHTA and CDR2 FQGTGA. The CDR3 contains 13 residues. CDR3 protein: CASSLTGADTQYF. The CDR3 DNA reads as TGTGCCAGCAGCTTAACGGGGGCCGATACGCAGTATTTT.

The genes are TRBV5-1 and TRBJ2-3; 9 nucleotides agree with TRBD1. The CDR3 totals 14 residues. The germline V gene encodes CDR1 SGHRS and CDR2 YFSETQ. The junction had 3 bases not matched to a gene; V was cut back by 4 bases and J by 3 bases. CDR3 residues: CASSTTGGTDTQYF. The CDR3 coding sequence is TGCGCCAGCAGCACGACAGGGGGTACAGATACGCAGTATTTT.

This chain links TRBV13 with TRBJ1-1; D perhaps matches TRBD1 (5 bases). The CDR3 is 12 amino acids. V lost 5 bases and J 7 bases, leaving 11 bases between the germline ends. CDR1 and CDR2 from the germline V gene are PRHDT and FYEKMQ (reference sequence). CDR3 amino acids: CASSPGGVEAFF. DNA of the CDR3: TGTGCCAGCAGCCCCGGGGGGGTTGAAGCTTTCTTT.

This chain links TRBV9 with TRBJ1-6, with a tentative D call TRBD1 (5 bases). Germline CDR1 is SGDLS and CDR2 is YYNGEE. Deletions cut 1 base from V and 8 bases from J, with 10 bases between. The CDR3 has 14 amino acids. Here the CDR3 reads CASSVRGWDSPLHF. CDR3 nucleotide sequence: TGTGCCAGCAGCGTAAGGGGATGGGATTCACCCCTCCACTTT.

V and J are TRBV7-6 and TRBJ2-1; maybe TRBD2 (5 bases). CDR1 is SGHVS, CDR2 FNYEAQ, per germline. The CDR3 is 12 residues long. V lost 2 bases and J 6 bases, leaving 5 bases between the germline ends. The CDR3: CASSLSGNEQFF. The CDR3 bases are TGTGCCAGCAGCTTAAGCGGCAATGAGCAGTTCTTC.

The CDR3 region has the DNA TGTGCCAGCAGCTTGGACAGGGGCGGCAACACCATATATTTT. Protein sequence: CASSLDRGGNTIYF. V and J are TRBV5-4 and TRBJ1-3; 7 nucleotides align to TRBD1. Trimming cost V 0 bases and J 7 bases; bases outside gene matches: 4. CDR1 is SGHNT, CDR2 YYREEE, per germline (reference sequence). CDR3 length: 14 residues.

V gene TRBV7-2 combines with J gene TRBJ1-1; possibly TRBD1 for D (6 bases). Trimming took 5 bases from V and 1 from J, leaving 8 bases between them. The CDR3 consists of 13 residues. Germline V CDR1 and CDR2: SGHTA, FQGNSA. CDR3: CASSQDRNTEAFF. The CDR3 DNA reads TGTGCCAGCAGCCAGGACAGGAACACTGAAGCTTTCTTT.

V gene TRBV2 combines with J gene TRBJ2-1, with D perhaps TRBD2 (6 bases). Germline V CDR1 and CDR2: SNHLY, FYNNEI. The CDR3 spans 12 residues. The germline V and J ends were trimmed by 4 bases and 7 bases, with 8 bases remaining between them. DNA of the CDR3: TGTGCCAGCAGTGGGGACTCAAATGAGCAGTTCTTC. Its translation is CASSGDSNEQFF.

This chain connects TRBV2 to TRBJ2-7, with 8 bases lining up with TRBD1. CDR3 size: 13 residues. V lost 5 bases and J lost 4; bases outside the gene matches: 4. Looked up from germline, CDR1 is SNHLY and CDR2 is FYNNEI. The CDR3 nucleotides are TGTGCCAGCAGTCGGGACAGGTCTTACGAGCAGTACTTC. Translation gives CASSRDRSYEQYF. Together with reference TRBV2 and TRBJ2-7, the CDR3 gives the full variable domain: EPEVTQTPSHQVTQMGQEVILRCVPISNHLYFYWYRQILGQKVEFLVSFYNNEISEKSEIFDDQFSVERPDGSNFTLKIRSTKLEDSAMYFCASSRDRSYEQYFGPGTRLTVT.

In this sample, this clone turned up a few times. The chain employs TRBV19 and TRBJ2-1; 13 positions match TRBD2. The ends lost 8 bases at V and 9 bases at J; junction bases unmatched: 10. The CDR3 is 15 amino acids. Per germline, CDR1 LNHDA and CDR2 SQIVND (reference sequence). The CDR3, as DNA: TGTGCCAGTGAGAGACCGGGACTAGCGGGGAGTGAGCAGTTCTTC. Protein sequence: CASERPGLAGSEQFF.